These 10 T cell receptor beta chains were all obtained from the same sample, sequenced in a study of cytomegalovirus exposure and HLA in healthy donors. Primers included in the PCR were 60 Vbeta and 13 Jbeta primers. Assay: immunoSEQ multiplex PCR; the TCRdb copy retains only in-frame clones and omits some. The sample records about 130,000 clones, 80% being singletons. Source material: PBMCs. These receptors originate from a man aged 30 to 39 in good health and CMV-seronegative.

CDR3 sequence (DNA): TGTGCCAGCTCAGGGTTACGGAACACTGAAGCTTTCTTT. Amino acid sequence: CASSGLRNTEAFF. This chain joins TRBV6-1 and TRBJ1-1, with D possibly matching TRBD1 (5 bases). Looked up from germline, CDR1 is MNHNS and CDR2 is SASEGT. The ends were cut back, 8 bases at V and 1 base at J, with 11 bases in the middle. This CDR3 has 13 amino acids.

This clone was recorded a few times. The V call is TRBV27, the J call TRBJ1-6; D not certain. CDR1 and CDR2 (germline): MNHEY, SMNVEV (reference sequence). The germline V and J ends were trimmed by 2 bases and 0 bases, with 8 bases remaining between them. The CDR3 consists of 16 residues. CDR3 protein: CASSLRSSSYNSPLHF. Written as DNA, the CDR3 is TGTGCCAGCAGTTTAAGGAGCAGCTCCTATAATTCACCCCTCCACTTT.

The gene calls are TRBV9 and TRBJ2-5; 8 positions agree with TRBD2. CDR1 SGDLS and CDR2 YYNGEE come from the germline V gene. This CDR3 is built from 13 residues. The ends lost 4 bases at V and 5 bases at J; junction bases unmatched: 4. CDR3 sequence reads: CASSRREEETQYF. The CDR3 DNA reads TGTGCCAGCAGCAGGCGGGAGGAGGAGACCCAGTACTTC.

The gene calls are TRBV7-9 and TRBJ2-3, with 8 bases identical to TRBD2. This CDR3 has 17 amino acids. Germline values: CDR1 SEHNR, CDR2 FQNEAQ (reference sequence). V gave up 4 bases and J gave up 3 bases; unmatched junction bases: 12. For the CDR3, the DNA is TGTGCCAGCAGCTCCTTCCGGGGGGGTTCCTCTACAGATACGCAGTATTTT. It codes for CASSSFRGGSSTDTQYF.

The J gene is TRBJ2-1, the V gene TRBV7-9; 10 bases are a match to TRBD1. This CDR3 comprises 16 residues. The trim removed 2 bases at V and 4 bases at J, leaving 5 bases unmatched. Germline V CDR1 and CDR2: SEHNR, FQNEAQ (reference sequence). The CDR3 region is CASSLIGTGVYNEQFF. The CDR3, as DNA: TGTGCCAGCAGCTTAATAGGGACAGGGGTGTACAATGAGCAGTTCTTC.

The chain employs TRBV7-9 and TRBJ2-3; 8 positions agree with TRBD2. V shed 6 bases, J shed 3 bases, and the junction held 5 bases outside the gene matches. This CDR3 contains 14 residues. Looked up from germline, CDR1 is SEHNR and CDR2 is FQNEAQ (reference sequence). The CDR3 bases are TGTGCCAGCAGTGGGGCGGGGGGAACAGATACGCAGTATTTT. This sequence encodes CASSGAGGTDTQYF.

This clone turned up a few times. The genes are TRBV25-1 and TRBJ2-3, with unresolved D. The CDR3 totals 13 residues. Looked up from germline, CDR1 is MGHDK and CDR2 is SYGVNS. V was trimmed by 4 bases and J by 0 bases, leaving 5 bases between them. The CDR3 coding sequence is TGTGCCAGCAGTGGCGGCAGCACAGATACGCAGTATTTT. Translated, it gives CASSGGSTDTQYF.

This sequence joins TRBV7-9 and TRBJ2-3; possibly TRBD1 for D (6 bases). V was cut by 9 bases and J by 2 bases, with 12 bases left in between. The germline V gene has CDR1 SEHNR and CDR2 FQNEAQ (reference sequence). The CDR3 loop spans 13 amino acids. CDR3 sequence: CARQGTLTDTQYF. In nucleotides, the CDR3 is TGTGCCAGACAGGGAACTCTCACAGATACGCAGTATTTT.

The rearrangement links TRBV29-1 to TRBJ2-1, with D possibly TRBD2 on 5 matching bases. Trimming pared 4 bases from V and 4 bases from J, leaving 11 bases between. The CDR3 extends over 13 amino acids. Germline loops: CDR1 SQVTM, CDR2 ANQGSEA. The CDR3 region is CSVADTGYNEQFF. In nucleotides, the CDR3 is TGCAGCGTTGCGGATACGGGATACAATGAGCAGTTCTTC.

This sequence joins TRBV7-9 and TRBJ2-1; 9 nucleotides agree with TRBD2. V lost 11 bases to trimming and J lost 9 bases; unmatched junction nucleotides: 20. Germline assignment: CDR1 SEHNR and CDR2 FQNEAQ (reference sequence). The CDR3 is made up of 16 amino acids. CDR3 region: CAGTGTSQKSLGEQFF. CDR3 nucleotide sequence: TGTGCCGGCACGGGGACTAGCCAAAAGAGCCTCGGTGAGCAGTTCTTC.